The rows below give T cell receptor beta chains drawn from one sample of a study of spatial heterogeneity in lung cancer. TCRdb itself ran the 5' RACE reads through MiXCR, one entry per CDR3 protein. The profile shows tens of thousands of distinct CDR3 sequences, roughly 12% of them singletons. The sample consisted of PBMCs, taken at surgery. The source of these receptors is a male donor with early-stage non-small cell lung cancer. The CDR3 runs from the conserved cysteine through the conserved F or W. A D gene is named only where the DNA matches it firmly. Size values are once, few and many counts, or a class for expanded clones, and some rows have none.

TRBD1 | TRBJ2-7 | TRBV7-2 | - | TGTGCCAGCAGCCTTGGGACAGGGAGCTCCTACGAGCAGCACTTC | CASSLGTGSSYEQHF
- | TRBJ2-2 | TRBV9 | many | TGTGCCAGCAGCCTAGGGAACACCGGGGAGCTGTTTTTT | CASSLGNTGELFF
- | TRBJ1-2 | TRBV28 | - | TGTGCCAGCCGATCAGGGATAAGCTATGGCTACACCTTC | CASRSGISYGYTF
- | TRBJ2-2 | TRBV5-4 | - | TGTGCCAGCAGCTTGGGGGCGCCCGGGACCGGGGAGCTGTTTTTT | CASSLGAPGTGELFF
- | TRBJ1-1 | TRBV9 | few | TGTGCCAGCAGCGTAGATGGACTCTCGAACACTGAAGCTTTCTTT | CASSVDGLSNTEAFF
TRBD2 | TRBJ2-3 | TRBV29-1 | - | TGCAGCGCCCTGGGACTAGCAATAAGCACAGATACGCAGTATTTT | CSALGLAISTDTQYF
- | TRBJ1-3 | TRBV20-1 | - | TGCAGTGCTAGCCGGGACGGATTGGGTAACACCATATATTTT | CSASRDGLGNTIYF
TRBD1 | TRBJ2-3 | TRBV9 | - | TGTGCCAGCAGCCACCGGGACAGGGTGACAGTAGATACGCAGTATTTT | CASSHRDRVTVDTQYF
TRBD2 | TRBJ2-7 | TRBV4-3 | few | TGCGCCAGCAGCCAAGGTAGGACTAGCGGGACCTACGAGCAGTACTTC | CASSQGRTSGTYEQYF
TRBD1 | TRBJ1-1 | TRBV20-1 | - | TGCAGTGCTAGAGCCTGGGGGACAGGGGCGGATGAAGCTTTCTTT | CSARAWGTGADEAFF
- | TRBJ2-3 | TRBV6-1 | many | TGTGCCAGCAGCCGGGAGGATACGCAGTATTTT | CASSREDTQYF
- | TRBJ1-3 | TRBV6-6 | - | TGTGCCAGCACTGGGAGCAGGGACCGAAACACCATATATTTT | CASTGSRDRNTIYF
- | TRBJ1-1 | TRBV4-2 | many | TGTGCCAGCAGCCAAGATCCGGGCCTGAACACTGAAGCTTTCTTT | CASSQDPGLNTEAFF
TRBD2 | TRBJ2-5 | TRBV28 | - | TGTGCCAGCGAGCTAGCGGGGGGAGCGGAGACCCAGTACTTC | CASELAGGAETQYF
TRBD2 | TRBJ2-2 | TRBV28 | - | TGTGCCAGCAGGCCGGGACTAGGTCCCACCGGGGAGCTGTTTTTT | CASRPGLGPTGELFF